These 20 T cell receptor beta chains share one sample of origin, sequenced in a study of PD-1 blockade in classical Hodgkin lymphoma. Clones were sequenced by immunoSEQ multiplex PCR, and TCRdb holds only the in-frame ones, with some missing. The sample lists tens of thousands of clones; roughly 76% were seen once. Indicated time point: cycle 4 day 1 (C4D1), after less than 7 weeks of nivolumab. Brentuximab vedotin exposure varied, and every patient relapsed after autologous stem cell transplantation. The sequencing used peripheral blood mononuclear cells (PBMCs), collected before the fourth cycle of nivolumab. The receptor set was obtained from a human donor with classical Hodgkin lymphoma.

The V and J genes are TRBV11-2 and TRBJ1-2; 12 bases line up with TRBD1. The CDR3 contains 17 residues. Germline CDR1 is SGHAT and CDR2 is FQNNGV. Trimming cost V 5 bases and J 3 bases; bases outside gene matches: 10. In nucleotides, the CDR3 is TGTGCCAGCAGCCCCTCTCCCGGGACAGGGGGCCACTATGGCTACACCTTC. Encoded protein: CASSPSPGTGGHYGYTF. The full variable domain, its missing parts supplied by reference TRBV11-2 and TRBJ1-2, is EAGVAQSPRYKIIEKRQSVAFWCNPISGHATLYWYQQILGQGPKLLIQFQNNGVVDDSQLPKDRFSAERLKGVDSTLKIQPAKLEDSAVYLCASSPSPGTGGHYGYTFGSGTRLTVV.

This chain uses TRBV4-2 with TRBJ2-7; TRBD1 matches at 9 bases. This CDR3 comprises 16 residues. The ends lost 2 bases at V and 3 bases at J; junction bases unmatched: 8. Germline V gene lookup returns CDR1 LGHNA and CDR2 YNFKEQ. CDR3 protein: CASSQSSGTGFYEQYF. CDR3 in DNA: TGTGCCAGCAGCCAAAGTTCCGGGACAGGGTTCTACGAGCAGTACTTC.

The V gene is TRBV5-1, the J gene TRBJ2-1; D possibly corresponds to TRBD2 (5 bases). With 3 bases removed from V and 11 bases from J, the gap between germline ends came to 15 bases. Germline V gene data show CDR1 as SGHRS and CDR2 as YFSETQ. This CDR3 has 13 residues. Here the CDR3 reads CASSWRQIGQQFF. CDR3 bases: TGCGCCAGCAGCTGGAGGCAGATAGGGCAGCAGTTCTTC.

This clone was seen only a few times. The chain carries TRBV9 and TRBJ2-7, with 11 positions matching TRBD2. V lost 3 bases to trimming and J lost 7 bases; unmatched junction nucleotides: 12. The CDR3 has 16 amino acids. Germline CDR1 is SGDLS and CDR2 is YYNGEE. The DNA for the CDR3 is TGTGCCAGCAGCGGGGGGAGACTAGCGGGACGCCTGGAGCAGTACTTC. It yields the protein CASSGGRLAGRLEQYF.

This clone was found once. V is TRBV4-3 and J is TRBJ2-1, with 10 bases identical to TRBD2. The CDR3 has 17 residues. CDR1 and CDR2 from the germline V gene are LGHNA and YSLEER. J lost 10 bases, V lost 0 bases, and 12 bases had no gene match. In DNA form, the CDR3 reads TGCGCCAGCAGCCAAGATTGGAGCGGGAGGGCCGTCGGGGAGCAGTTCTTC. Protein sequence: CASSQDWSGRAVGEQFF.

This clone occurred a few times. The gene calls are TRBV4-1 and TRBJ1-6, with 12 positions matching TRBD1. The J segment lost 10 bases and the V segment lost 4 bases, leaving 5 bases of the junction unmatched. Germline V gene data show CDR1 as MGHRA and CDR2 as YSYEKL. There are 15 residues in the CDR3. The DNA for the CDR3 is TGCGCCAGCAGCCCCCCCGGGACAGGGGGCTCACCCCTCCACTTT. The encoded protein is CASSPPGTGGSPLHF.

This CDR3 reads CASSYSRLQGAREQYF. Here the CDR3 DNA reads TGTGCCAGCAGTTACTCGAGGCTACAGGGGGCGCGAGAGCAGTACTTC. The chain couples TRBV6-6 to TRBJ2-7; 9 nucleotides match TRBD1. V trimming: 0 bases; J trimming: 7 bases; junction bases outside the gene matches: 10. The CDR3 extends over 16 amino acids. CDR1 and CDR2 from the germline V gene are MNHNY and SVGAGI (reference sequence).

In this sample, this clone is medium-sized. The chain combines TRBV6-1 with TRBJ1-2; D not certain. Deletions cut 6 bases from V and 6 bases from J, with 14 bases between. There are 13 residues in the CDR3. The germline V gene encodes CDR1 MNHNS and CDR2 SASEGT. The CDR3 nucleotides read TGTGCCAGCAGAAATGCGCGGAGAAATGGCTACACCTTC. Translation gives CASRNARRNGYTF.

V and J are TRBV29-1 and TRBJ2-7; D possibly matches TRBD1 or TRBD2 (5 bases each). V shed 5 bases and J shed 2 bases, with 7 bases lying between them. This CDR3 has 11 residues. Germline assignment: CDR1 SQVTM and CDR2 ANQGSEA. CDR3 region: CSVPGPYEQYF. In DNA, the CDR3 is TGCAGCGTTCCGGGACCCTACGAGCAGTACTTC.

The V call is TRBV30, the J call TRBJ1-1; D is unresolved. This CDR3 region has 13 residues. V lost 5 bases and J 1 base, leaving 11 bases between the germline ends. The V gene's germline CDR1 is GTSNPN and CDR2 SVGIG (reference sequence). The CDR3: CAWGEGGNTEAFF. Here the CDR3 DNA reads TGTGCCTGGGGAGAAGGAGGGAACACTGAAGCTTTCTTT.

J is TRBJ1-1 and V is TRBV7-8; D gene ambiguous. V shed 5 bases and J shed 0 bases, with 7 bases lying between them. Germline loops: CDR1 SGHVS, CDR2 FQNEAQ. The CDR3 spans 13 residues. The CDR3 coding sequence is TGTGCCAGCAGCGAACAGCTGAACACTGAAGCTTTCTTT. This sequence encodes CASSEQLNTEAFF. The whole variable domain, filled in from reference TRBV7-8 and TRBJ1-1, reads GAGVSQSPRYKVAKRGQDVALRCDPISGHVSLFWYQQALGQGPEFLTYFQNEAQLDKSGLPSDRFFAERPEGSVSTLKIQRTQQEDSAVYLCASSEQLNTEAFFGQGTRLTVV.

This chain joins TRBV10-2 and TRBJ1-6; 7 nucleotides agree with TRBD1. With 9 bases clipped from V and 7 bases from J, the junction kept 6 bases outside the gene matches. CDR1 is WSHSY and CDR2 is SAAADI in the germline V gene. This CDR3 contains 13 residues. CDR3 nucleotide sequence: TGCGCCAGTCTCGACAGGGCCAATTCACCCCTCCACTTT. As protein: CASLDRANSPLHF.

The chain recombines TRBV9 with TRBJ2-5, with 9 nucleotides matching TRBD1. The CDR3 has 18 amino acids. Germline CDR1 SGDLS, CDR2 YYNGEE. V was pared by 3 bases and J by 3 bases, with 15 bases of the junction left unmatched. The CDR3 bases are TGTGCCAGCAGCGAACGGATGGGGGAGACAGGGGGAAAAGAGACCCAGTACTTC. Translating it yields CASSERMGETGGKETQYF.

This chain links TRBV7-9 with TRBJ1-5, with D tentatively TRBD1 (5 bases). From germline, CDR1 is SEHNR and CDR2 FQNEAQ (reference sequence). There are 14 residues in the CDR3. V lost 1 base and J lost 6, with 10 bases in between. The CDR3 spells CASSLEGSSQPQHF. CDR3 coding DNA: TGTGCCAGCAGCTTAGAGGGGAGTAGTCAGCCCCAGCATTTT.

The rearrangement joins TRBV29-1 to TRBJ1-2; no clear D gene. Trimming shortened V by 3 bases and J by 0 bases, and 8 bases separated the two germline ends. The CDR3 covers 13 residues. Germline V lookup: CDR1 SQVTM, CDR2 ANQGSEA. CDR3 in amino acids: CSVDIQANYGYTF. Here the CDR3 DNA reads TGCAGCGTTGACATTCAAGCTAACTATGGCTACACCTTC.

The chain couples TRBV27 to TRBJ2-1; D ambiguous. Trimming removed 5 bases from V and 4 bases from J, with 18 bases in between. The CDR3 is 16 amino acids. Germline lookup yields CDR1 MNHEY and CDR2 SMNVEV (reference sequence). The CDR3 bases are TGTGCCAGCAGTCCCCGACGGACGATTGAATACAATGAGCAGTTCTTC. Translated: CASSPRRTIEYNEQFF.

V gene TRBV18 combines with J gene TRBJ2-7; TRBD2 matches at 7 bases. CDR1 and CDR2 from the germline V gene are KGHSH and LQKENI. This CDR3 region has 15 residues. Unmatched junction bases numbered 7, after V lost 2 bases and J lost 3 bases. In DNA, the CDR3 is TGTGCCAGCTCACCAAGAGCGGGACCCTACTACGAGCAGTACTTC. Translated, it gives CASSPRAGPYYEQYF.

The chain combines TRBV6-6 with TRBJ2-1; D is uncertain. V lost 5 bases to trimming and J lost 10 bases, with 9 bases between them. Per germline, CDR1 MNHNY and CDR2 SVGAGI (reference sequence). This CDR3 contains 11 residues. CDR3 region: CASSAREEQFF. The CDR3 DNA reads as TGTGCCAGCAGTGCCCGAGAAGAGCAGTTCTTC.

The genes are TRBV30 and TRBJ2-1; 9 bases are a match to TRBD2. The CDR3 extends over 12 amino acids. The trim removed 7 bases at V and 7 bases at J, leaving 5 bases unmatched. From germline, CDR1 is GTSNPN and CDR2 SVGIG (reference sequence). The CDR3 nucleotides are TGTGCCTTGACTCTAGCGGGGAATGAGCAGTTCTTC. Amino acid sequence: CALTLAGNEQFF. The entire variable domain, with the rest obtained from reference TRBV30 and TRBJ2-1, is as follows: SQTIHQWPATLVQPVGSPLSLECTVEGTSNPNLYWYRQAAGRGLQLLFYSVGIGQISSEVPQNLSASRPQDRQFILSSKKLLLSDSGFYLCALTLAGNEQFFGPGTRLTVL.

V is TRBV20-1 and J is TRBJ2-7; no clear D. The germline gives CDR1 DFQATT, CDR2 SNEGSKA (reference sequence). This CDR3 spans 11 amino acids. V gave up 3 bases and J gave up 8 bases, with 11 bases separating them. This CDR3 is CSASDRVQQYF. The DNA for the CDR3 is TGCAGTGCTAGCGATAGGGTGCAGCAGTACTTC.